The present T cell receptor (beta chain) was sequenced within a study of EBV T-cell therapy then PD-1 blockade in nasopharyngeal carcinoma. Concerning this clone: Its antigen is not identified.

Deletions cut 4 bases from V and 4 bases from J, with 7 bases between. From germline, CDR1 is SEHNR and CDR2 FQNEAQ (reference sequence). This CDR3 region has 12 residues. The table came from immunoSEQ multiplex PCR; TCRdb's copy has only in-frame clones and leaves some out. Of some 21,000 clones listed, approximately 84% are singletons. Treatment in this sample: AdE1-LMPpoly-expanded autologous EBV-specific T-cell therapy followed by anti-PD-1 nivolumab. This TCR was recovered from a man aged 40-49 years with nasopharyngeal carcinoma. The sequenced sample was CD8+ T cells from blood, obtained at day 61 from a patient whose treatment included autologous EBV-specific T cells and nivolumab. This chain connects TRBV7-9 to TRBJ2-5; no clear D. CDR3 residues: CASSSLRETQYF. As DNA, the CDR3 is TGTGCCAGCAGCTCCCTTAGAGAGACCCAGTACTTC.